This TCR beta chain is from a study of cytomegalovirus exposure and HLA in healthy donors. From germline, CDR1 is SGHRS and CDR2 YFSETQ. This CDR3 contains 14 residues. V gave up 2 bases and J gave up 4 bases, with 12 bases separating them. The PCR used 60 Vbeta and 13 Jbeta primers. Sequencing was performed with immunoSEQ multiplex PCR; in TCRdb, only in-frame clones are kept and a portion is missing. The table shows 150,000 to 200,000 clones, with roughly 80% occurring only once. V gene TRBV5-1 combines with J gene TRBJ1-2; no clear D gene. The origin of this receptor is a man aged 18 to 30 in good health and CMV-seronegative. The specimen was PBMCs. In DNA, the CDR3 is TGCGCCAGCAGCTTCGATCCGGTTGCCTATGGCTACACCTTC. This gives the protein CASSFDPVAYGYTF.